This T cell receptor (beta chain) is from a study of blood T cells in healthy people across ages. This clonotype was seen a handful of times. Aged about 6 to 100, donors were systemically healthy Caucasians from Russia. The use of a sample-barcoded 5' primer and a J-beta primer mix characterized a second PCR of 7 to 11 cycles. Every single cDNA molecule received a tag from a template-switch adaptor with 12 random nucleotides. MiXCR, applied by TCRdb to the 5' RACE reads, yields one record per CDR3 protein. In the table there are 1.8 million or so distinct CDR3 sequences, about two fifths of which are singletons. This CDR3 is built from 13 residues. Deletions cut 2 bases from V and 2 bases from J, with 7 bases between. Germline V CDR1 and CDR2: SGHVS, FQNEAQ.

The receptor's source is a human donor in good health. Source material: blood. The chain is built from TRBV7-8 and TRBJ2-7, with no clear D. Here the CDR3 DNA reads TGTGCCAGCAGCTTACTACAAGCCTACGAGCAGTACTTC. Encoded protein: CASSLLQAYEQYF.